This record covers a single T cell receptor beta chain. Its antigen is still unknown. The sample comes from a study of OX40 agonist ivuxolimab in advanced cancers. Study information: Three individuals attained partial responses, comprising one hepatocellular carcinoma case and two cutaneous melanoma cases.

V lost 7 bases to trimming and J lost 1 base, with 8 bases between them. This CDR3 comprises 13 residues. The germline V gene encodes CDR1 ENHRY and CDR2 SYGVKD. Study conclusions and caveats: Low levels of normalized T-cell clonal expansion also appeared in some nonresponders. In the expanded peripheral T cells, antigen specificity was never determined. Some of the lowest clonal expansion was seen in partial responders at 0.1-3.0 mg/kg.

Method: immunoSEQ multiplex PCR; TCRdb's copy keeps in-frame clones and lacks some. The data contain approximately 60,000 clones, around 84% of them singletons. The receptor comes from an adult with an advanced solid tumor such as melanoma, head and neck, liver or kidney cancer. J is TRBJ2-1 and V is TRBV10-3; tentatively, D is TRBD2 (5 bases). The sample in question was CD4+ or CD8+ T cells sorted from blood, obtained in a trial of the OX40 agonist ivuxolimab. CDR3 bases: TGTGCCATCACACCGGGATCCTACAATGAGCAGTTCTTC. Protein product: CAITPGSYNEQFF.